This is a list of T cell receptor beta chains from one sample in a study of OX40 agonist ivuxolimab in advanced cancers. Clones were sequenced by immunoSEQ multiplex PCR, and TCRdb holds only the in-frame ones, with some missing. The sample carries 75,000 to 80,000 clones, just under 85% recorded once. Sample: CD4+ or CD8+ T cells sorted from blood, taken in a trial of the OX40 agonist ivuxolimab. These receptor sequences come from an adult with an advanced solid tumor such as melanoma, head and neck, liver or kidney cancer. Each CDR3 is given with its conserved first and last residue. D genes are given only for firm matches. Not all rows give a size; the values are once, few, many and, for expanded clones, a class.

j_call clone_size d_call v_call cdr3_aa cdr3_nt
TRBJ1-2 - - TRBV14 CASSPLRQTYGYTF TGTGCCAGCAGCCCCTTGCGCCAGACCTATGGCTACACCTTC
TRBJ1-2 - TRBD1 TRBV11-3 CASSPNSGTDSNYGYTF TGTGCCAGCAGCCCGAATTCCGGGACAGACTCTAACTATGGCTACACCTTC
TRBJ2-3 - - TRBV5-4 CASSWAVDTDTQYF TGTGCCAGCAGCTGGGCGGTCGACACAGATACGCAGTATTTT
TRBJ2-5 once - TRBV28 CASSPRGFGTQYF TGTGCCAGCAGTCCCAGGGGTTTCGGGACCCAGTACTTC
TRBJ2-3 once TRBD2 TRBV18 CASSSGTSGKDTQYF TGTGCCAGCTCATCCGGGACTAGCGGAAAGGATACGCAGTATTTT
TRBJ2-1 - TRBD2 TRBV7-2 CASSNGGDSYNEQFF TGTGCCAGCAGCAACGGGGGGGACTCCTACAATGAGCAGTTCTTC
TRBJ1-2 - - TRBV6-5 CASSYLDDRGRTF TGTGCCAGCAGTTACCTCGATGACAGAGGAAGAACCTTC
TRBJ1-4 - - TRBV11-2 CASSSRGGEKLFF TGTGCCAGCAGCTCCCGGGGAGGGGAAAAACTGTTTTTT
TRBJ2-5 once - TRBV28 CASSLGAAQETQYF TGTGCCAGCAGTTTAGGGGCAGCCCAAGAGACCCAGTACTTC
TRBJ2-1 - - TRBV4-1 CASSPYRDENEQFF TGCGCCAGCAGCCCGTACAGGGACGAGAATGAGCAGTTCTTC
TRBJ2-3 once TRBD2 TRBV7-2 CASSSGLAADTQYF TGTGCCAGCAGCTCGGGACTAGCGGCGGATACGCAGTATTTT
TRBJ2-4 - - TRBV30 CAWRGGAKNIQYF TGTGCCTGGCGAGGAGGAGCCAAAAACATTCAGTACTTC
TRBJ2-1 - TRBD1 TRBV7-2 CASSSRQGAGDEQFF TGTGCCAGCAGCTCCCGACAGGGGGCAGGAGATGAGCAGTTCTTC
TRBJ1-1 few - TRBV18 CASSSGRAIEAFF TGTGCCAGCTCGTCCGGACGGGCCATTGAAGCTTTCTTT
TRBJ2-3 - - TRBV6-1 CASSVVEDTQYF TGTGCCAGCAGTGTGGTCGAAGATACGCAGTATTTT
TRBJ2-5 - TRBD2 TRBV7-3 CASSFSGGRETQYF TGTGCCAGCAGCTTTAGCGGGGGACGGGAGACCCAGTACTTC